What follows is one TCR beta chain and its context. Its antigen is still unknown. Per germline, CDR1 MNHNS and CDR2 SASEGT. The CDR3 totals 13 residues. V lost 4 bases and J lost 4, with 11 bases in between. Memory CD4+ cells were the fraction left after CD45RA+ naive selection. TCRdb's copy holds only in-frame clones and misses some; the assay was immunoSEQ multiplex PCR. This table has 2,500,000 or so clones, over 85% appearing once. The source of the sample is a study of shared clonotypes between healthy human individuals. About the research overall: Donor composition was two women and three men, aged 18 to 49.

Points from the study as a whole: The study found lower generation probabilities in non-shared clonotypes than in those shared by all four donors. Clonotype sharing levels among donors were expected to vary with sequencing depth.

The rearrangement uses TRBV6-1 and TRBJ2-7; tentatively, D is TRBD2 (5 bases). Sequenced: naive CD4+ T cells sorted from blood. Subset here: CD45RA+ positively selected. The receptor's source is a man aged 18 to 29 in good health. The CDR3 nucleotides read TGTGCCAGCAGTGTTGGGTCGGGATACGAGCAGTACTTC. This gives the protein CASSVGSGYEQYF.